These 7 T cell receptor beta chains were all obtained from the same sample, sequenced in a study of blood T cell repertoires in COVID-19. Only in-frame clones appear in the TCRdb table, and some are missing; sequencing was by immunoSEQ multiplex PCR. The table shows a few hundred thousand clones, with roughly 90% occurring only once. Sequenced input: PBMCs or T cells enriched from blood (not recorded which). Every receptor here comes from a woman between 18 and 29 years old with acute COVID-19.

The chain employs TRBV5-6 and TRBJ2-3, with TRBD1 as a possible D gene (5 bases). Germline-derived CDR1 and CDR2 are SGHDT and YYEEEE. The CDR3 is 17 amino acids. V lost 0 bases, J lost 2 bases, and 16 bases lay in between. The CDR3 DNA reads TGTGCCAGCAGCTTGGTCGGCCCTCTGGGGCTCACAGATACGCAGTATTTT. Its translation: CASSLVGPLGLTDTQYF.

The rearrangement joins TRBV7-9 to TRBJ2-3; no clear D gene. CDR1 and CDR2 from the germline V gene are SEHNR and FQNEAQ (reference sequence). Trimming took off 3 bases at V and 1 base at J, with 8 bases between the two ends. The CDR3 contains 14 residues. CDR3 sequence reads: CASSFSLGTDTQYF. CDR3 DNA: TGTGCCAGCAGCTTTAGCCTGGGCACAGATACGCAGTATTTT.

The genes are TRBV25-1 and TRBJ2-7; D uncertain. The germline CDR1 and CDR2 sequences are MGHDK and SYGVNS. The ends were cut back, 1 base at V and 1 base at J, with 8 bases in the middle. The CDR3 covers 14 residues. CDR3 loop: CASSEWAESYEQYF. DNA of the CDR3: TGTGCCAGCAGTGAATGGGCAGAGTCCTACGAGCAGTACTTC.

The chain employs TRBV27 and TRBJ2-5; 8 bases match TRBD1. CDR3 size: 15 residues. Germline loops: CDR1 MNHEY, CDR2 SMNVEV (reference sequence). V shed 4 bases and J 1 base; nucleotides not matched to a gene: 5. In nucleotides, the CDR3 is TGTGCCAGCAGTTCGAACACAGGGGGCCAAGAGACCCAGTACTTC. Amino acids: CASSSNTGGQETQYF.

For the CDR3, the DNA is TGTGCCAGCAGCTACAACAGGGGTGGCGCCTACAATGAGCAGTTCTTC. It yields the protein CASSYNRGGAYNEQFF. V and J are TRBV7-9 and TRBJ2-1, with 7 bases aligning to TRBD1. Trimming at V came to 4 bases and at J to 2 bases, leaving 8 bases not matched to a gene. The CDR3 contains 16 residues. The germline V gene encodes CDR1 SEHNR and CDR2 FQNEAQ (reference sequence).

This clone was picked up one time. J is TRBJ1-2 and V is TRBV9; 7 bases line up with TRBD1. Germline assignment: CDR1 SGDLS and CDR2 YYNGEE. J was trimmed by 4 bases and V by 4 bases; bases with no gene match: 10. The CDR3 consists of 15 residues. CDR3 nucleotide sequence: TGTGCCAGCAGCCCACGGACAGGAACTAGCTATGGCTACACCTTC. This encodes CASSPRTGTSYGYTF.

This chain uses TRBV7-2 with TRBJ2-4; D is possibly TRBD2 (5 bases). The CDR3 runs to 16 residues. The V gene's germline CDR1 is SGHTA and CDR2 FQGNSA. The V end was cut by 2 bases, the J end by 0 bases, with 11 bases between. The DNA for the CDR3 is TGTGCCAGCAGCTTATCCGGGGTACTAGCCAAAAACATTCAGTACTTC. It yields the protein CASSLSGVLAKNIQYF.